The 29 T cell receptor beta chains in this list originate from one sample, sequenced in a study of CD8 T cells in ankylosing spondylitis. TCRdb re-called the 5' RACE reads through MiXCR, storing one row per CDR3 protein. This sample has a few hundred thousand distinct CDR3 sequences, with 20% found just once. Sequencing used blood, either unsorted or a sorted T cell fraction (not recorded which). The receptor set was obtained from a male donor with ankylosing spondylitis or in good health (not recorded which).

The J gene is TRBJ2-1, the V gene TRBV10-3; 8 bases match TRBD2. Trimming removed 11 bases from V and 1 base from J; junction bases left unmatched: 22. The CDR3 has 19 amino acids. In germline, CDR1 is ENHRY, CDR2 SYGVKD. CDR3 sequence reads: CAPPAGVAGIILSYNEQFF. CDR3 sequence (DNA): TGTGCCCCACCAGCGGGGGTAGCGGGAATTATCCTTTCCTACAATGAGCAGTTCTTC.

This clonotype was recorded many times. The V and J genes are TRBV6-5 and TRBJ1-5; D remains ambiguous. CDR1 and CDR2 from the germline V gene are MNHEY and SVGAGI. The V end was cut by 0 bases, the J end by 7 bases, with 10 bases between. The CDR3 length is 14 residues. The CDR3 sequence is CASSYSEGSQPQHF. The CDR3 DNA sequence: TGTGCCAGCAGTTACTCGGAAGGGTCACAGCCCCAGCATTTT.

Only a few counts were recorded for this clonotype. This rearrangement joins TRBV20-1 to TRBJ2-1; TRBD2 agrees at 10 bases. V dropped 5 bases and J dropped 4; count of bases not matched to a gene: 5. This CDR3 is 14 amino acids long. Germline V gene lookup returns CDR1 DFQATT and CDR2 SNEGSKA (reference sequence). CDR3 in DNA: TGCAGTGCTCTACCGGGACTAGCGTACAATGAGCAGTTCTTC. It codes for CSALPGLAYNEQFF.

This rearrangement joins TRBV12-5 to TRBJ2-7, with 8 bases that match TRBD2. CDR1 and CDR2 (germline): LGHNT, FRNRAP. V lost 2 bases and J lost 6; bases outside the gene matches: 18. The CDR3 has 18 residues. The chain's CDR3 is CASGLRSGSNYKSCEQYV. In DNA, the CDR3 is TGTGCTAGTGGTTTGAGGAGCGGGAGTAACTATAAGTCGTGCGAGCAGTACGTC.

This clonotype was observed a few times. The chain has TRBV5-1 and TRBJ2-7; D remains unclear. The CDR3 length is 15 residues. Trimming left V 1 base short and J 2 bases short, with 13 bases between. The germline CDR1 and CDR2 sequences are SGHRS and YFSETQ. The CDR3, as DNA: TGCGCCAGCAGCTTGTGTCCTAATTTAACCTACGAGCAGTACGTC. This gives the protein CASSLCPNLTYEQYV.

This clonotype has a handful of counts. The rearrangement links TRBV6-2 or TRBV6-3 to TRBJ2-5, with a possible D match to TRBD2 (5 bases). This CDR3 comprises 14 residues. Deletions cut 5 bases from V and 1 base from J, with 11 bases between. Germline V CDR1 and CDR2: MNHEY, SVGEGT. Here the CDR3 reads CASSPGGSQETQYF. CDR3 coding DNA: TGTGCCAGCAGTCCCGGTGGGAGCCAAGAGACCCAGTACTTC.

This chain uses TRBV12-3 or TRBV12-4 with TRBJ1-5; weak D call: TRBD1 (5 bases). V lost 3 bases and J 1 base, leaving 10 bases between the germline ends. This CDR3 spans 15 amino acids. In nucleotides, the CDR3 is TGTGCCAGCAGTTTCCAGGGAGCCAGCAATCAGCCCCAGCATTTT. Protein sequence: CASSFQGASNQPQHF.

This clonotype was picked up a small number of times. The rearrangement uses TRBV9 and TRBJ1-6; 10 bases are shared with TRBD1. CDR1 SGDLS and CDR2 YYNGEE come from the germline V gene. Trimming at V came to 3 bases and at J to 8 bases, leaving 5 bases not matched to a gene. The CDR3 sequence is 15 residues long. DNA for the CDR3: TGTGCCAGCAGCGGGGGACAGGGGACCTATTCACCCCTCCACTTT. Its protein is CASSGGQGTYSPLHF.

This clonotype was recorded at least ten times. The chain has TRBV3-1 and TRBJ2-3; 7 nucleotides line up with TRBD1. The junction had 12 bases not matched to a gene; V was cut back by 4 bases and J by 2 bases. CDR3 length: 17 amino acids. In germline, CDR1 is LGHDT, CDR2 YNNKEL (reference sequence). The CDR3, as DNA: TGTGCCAGCAGCCGCATGTCCGGGACAGATCCCACAGATACGCAGTATTTT. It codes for CASSRMSGTDPTDTQYF.

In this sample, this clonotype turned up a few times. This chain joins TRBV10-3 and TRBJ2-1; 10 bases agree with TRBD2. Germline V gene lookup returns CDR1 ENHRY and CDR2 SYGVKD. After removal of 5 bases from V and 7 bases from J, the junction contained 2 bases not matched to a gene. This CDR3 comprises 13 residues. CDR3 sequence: CAISSGRENEQFF. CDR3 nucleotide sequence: TGTGCCATCAGTAGCGGGAGGGAAAATGAGCAGTTCTTC.

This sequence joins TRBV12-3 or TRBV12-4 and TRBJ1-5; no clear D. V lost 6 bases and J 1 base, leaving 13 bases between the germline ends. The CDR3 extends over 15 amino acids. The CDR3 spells CASSAGERSNQPQHF. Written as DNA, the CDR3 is TGTGCCAGCAGCGCCGGGGAGAGGAGCAATCAGCCCCAGCATTTT.

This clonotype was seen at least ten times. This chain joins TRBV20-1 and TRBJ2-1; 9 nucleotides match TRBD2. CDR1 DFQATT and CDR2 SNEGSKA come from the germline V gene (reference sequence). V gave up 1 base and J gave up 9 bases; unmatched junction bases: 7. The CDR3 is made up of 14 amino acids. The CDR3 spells CSARVAGGPGEQFF. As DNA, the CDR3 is TGCAGTGCTAGAGTGGCGGGAGGGCCAGGTGAGCAGTTCTTC.

CDR3 nucleotides: TGTGCCAGCTCACCGGATAGCGGCGGCACAGATACGCAGTATTTT. Its translation: CASSPDSGGTDTQYF. The chain joins TRBV18 to TRBJ2-3; the D gene is possibly TRBD2 (6 bases). The germline V and J ends were trimmed by 3 bases and 1 base, with 11 bases remaining between them. The CDR3 is 15 amino acids. CDR1 KGHSH and CDR2 LQKENI come from the germline V gene.

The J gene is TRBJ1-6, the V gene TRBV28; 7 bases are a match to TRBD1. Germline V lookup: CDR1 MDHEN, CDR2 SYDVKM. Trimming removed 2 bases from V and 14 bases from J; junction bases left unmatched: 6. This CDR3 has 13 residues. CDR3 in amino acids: CASSLNRGWSLHF. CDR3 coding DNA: TGTGCCAGCAGTTTAAACAGGGGCTGGTCCCTCCACTTT.

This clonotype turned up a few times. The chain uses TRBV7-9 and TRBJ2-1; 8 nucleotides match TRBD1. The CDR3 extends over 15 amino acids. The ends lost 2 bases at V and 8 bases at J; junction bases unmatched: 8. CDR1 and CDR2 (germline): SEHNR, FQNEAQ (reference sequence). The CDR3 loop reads CASSLRSGGMDEQFF. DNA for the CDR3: TGTGCCAGCAGCTTACGGTCAGGGGGCATGGATGAGCAGTTCTTC.

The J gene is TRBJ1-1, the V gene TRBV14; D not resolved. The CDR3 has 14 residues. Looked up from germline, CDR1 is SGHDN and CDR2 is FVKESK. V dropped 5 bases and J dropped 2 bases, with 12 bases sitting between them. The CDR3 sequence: CASSDGPSNTEAFF. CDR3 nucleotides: TGTGCCAGCAGCGACGGACCCTCAAACACTGAAGCTTTCTTT.

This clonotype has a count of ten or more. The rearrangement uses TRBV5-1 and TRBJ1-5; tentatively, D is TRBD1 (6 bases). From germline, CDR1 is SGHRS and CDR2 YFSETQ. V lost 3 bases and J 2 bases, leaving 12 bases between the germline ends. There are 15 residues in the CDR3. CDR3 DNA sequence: TGCGCCAGCAGCTGGGGTGCAGGGGGCAATCAGCCCCAGCATTTT. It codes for CASSWGAGGNQPQHF.

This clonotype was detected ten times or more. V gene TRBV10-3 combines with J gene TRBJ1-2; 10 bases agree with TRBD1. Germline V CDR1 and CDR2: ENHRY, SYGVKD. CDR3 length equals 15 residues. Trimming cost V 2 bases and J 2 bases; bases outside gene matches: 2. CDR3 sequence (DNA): TGTGCCATCAGTGAGAGACAGGGGGCGAACTATGGCTACACCTTC. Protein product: CAISERQGANYGYTF.

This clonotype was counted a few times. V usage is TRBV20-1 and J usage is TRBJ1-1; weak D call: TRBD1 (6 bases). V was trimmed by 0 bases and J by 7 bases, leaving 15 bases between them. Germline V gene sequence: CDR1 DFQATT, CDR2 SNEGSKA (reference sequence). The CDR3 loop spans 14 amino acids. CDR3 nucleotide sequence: TGCAGTGCTAGAGAATCGGGGGGGCGGTTTGAAGCTTTCTTT. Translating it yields CSARESGGRFEAFF.

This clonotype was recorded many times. This CDR3 is CASSQDLQQYYGYTF. CDR3 DNA sequence: TGCGCCAGCAGCCAAGACTTACAGCAGTACTATGGCTACACCTTC. The chain combines TRBV4-1 with TRBJ1-2; no firm D call. This CDR3 comprises 15 residues. The germline CDR1 and CDR2 sequences are MGHRA and YSYEKL. Trimming took 0 bases from V and 3 from J, leaving 11 bases between them.

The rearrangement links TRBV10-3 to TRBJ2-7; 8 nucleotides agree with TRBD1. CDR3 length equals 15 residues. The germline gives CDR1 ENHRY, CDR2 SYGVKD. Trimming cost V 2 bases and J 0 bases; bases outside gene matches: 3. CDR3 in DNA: TGTGCCATCAGTGAGGGGACAGGCAGCTCCTACGAGCAGTACGTC. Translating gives CAISEGTGSSYEQYV.

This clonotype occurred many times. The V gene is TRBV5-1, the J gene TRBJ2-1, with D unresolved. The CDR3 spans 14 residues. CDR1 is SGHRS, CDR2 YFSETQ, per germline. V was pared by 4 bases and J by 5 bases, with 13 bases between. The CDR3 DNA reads TGCGCCAGCAGCCGATACGAGGCCGACAATGAGCAGTTCTTC. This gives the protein CASSRYEADNEQFF.

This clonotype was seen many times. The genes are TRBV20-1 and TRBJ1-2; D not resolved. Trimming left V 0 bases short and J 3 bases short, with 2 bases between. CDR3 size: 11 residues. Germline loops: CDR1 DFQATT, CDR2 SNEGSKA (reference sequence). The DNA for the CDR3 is TGCAGTGCTAGAGAAGACTATGGCTACACCTTC. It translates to CSAREDYGYTF.

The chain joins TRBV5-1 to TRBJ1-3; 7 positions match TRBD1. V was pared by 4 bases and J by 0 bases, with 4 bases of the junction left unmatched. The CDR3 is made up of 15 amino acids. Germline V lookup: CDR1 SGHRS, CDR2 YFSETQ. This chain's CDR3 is CASSPQGISGNTIYF. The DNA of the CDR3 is TGCGCCAGCAGCCCACAGGGGATCTCTGGAAACACCATATATTTT.

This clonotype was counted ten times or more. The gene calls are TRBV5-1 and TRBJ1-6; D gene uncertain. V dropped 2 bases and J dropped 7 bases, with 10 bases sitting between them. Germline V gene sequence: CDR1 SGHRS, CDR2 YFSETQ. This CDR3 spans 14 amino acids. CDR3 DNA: TGCGCCAGCAGCTTCGAGGCGGCAAATTCACCCCTCCACTTT. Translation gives CASSFEAANSPLHF. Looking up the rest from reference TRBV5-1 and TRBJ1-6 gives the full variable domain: KAGVTQTPRYLIKTRGQQVTLSCSPISGHRSVSWYQQTPGQGLQFLFEYFSETQRNKGNFPGRFSGRQFSNSRSEMNVSTLELGDSALYLCASSFEAANSPLHFGNGTRLTVT.

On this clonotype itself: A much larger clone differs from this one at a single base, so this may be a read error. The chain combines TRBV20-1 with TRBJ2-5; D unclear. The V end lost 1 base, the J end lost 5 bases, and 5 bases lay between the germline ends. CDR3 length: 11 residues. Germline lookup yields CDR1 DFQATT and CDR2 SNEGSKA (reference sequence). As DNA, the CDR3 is TGCAGTGCTAGAGTTCATGAGACCCAGTACTTC. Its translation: CSARVHETQYF.

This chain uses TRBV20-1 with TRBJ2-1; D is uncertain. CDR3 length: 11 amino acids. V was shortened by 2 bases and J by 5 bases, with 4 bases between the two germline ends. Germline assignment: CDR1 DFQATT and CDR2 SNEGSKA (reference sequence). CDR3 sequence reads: CSARMDNEQFF. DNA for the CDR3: TGCAGTGCTAGAATGGACAATGAGCAGTTCTTC.

The CDR3 is CASSPQGRHNEQFF. In DNA, the CDR3 is TGTGCCAGCAGCCCACAGGGACGCCACAATGAGCAGTTCTTC. The chain employs TRBV28 and TRBJ2-1; a weak D match, TRBD1 (6 bases). Trimming took off 6 bases at V and 5 bases at J, with 14 bases between the two ends. Germline V gene sequence: CDR1 MDHEN, CDR2 SYDVKM. This CDR3 has 14 residues.

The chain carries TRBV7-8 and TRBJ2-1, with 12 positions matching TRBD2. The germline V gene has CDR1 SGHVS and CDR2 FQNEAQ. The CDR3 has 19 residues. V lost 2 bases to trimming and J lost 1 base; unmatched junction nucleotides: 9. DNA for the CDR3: TGTGCCAGCAGCTTATCCCTAGCGGGGGGGGTAGCTTCCTACAATGAGCAGTTCTTC. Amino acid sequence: CASSLSLAGGVASYNEQFF.